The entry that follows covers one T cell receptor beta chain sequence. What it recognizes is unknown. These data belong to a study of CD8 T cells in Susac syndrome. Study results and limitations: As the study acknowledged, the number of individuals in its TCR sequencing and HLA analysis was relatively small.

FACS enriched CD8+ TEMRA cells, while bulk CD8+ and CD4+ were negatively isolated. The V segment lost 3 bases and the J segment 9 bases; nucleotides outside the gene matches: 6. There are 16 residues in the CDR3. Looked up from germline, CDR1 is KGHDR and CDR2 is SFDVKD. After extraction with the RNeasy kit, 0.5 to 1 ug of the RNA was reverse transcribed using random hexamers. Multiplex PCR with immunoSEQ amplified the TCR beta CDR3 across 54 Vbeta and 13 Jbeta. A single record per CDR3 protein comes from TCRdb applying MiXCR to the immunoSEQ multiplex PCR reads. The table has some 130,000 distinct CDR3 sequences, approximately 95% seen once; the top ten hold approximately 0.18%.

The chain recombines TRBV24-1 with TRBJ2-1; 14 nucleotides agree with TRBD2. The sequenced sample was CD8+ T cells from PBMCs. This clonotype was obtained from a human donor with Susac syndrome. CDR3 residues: CATSDPGTSGSGEQFF. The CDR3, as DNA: TGTGCCACCAGTGATCCCGGGACTAGCGGGAGCGGTGAGCAGTTCTTC.